The present entry profiles one T cell receptor (beta chain) with its context. The antigen remains unidentified. The sample originates from a study of radiotherapy plus CTLA-4 blockade in lung cancer. Assay: immunoSEQ multiplex PCR; the TCRdb copy retains only in-frame clones and omits some. The repertoire holds some 96,000 clones, 88% seen once, with 4.5% to 6% in the top ten. Regarding the study as a whole: Following radiotherapy plus ipilimumab, tumor-derived TCR clones expanded in the blood. It was early blood T cell clone dynamics, with interferon-beta, that reportedly best predicted response.

The V gene's germline CDR1 is MNHNS and CDR2 SASEGT. Trimming stripped 5 bases from V and 9 bases from J, with 16 bases between. The CDR3 spans 13 residues. Material: peripheral blood, obtained from a patient treated with radiotherapy plus ipilimumab. The receptor was derived from a human donor with non-small cell lung cancer that progressed on radiotherapy plus ipilimumab. The chain combines TRBV6-1 with TRBJ2-5; possibly TRBD1 for D (5 bases). In DNA form, the CDR3 reads TGTGCCAGCAGTCAACAGGCAAATCTGGCCCAGTACTTC. Amino acids: CASSQQANLAQYF.